This T cell receptor (beta chain) stems from a study of T cells in localized non-small cell lung cancer (TCRdb year 2020). In terms of the full investigation: T cell repertoires of 236 early-stage NSCLC patients were analyzed, with tumors being compared against uninvolved tumor-adjacent lungs. The cohort was made up of around 250 treatment-naive NSCLC patients whose localized lung tumors had been resected. The mean age of the NSCLC patients was under 70 years, with 130 or so men and 100 to 110 women. The full study reports these points: Because multi-region sequencing of the tumors was not done, intratumor heterogeneity could not be ruled out. A median of roughly 60 of the top 100 tumor clones turned up in the paired uninvolved adjacent lung, and roughly 28 of those clones also ranked among the top 100 of that same adjacent lung. Because the study design was exploratory, TCR variables were selected using unadjusted p-values without false-discovery rate correction. The highest T cell clonality was observed in uninvolved tumor-adjacent lung, where clonality exceeded that of tumor, suggesting that antigenic responses were more focused in uninvolved tumor-adjacent lung. Higher blood T cell density associated with longer overall survival, while higher adjacent-lung clonality associated with shorter survival.

Only a few counts were recorded for this clone. Its target antigen remains unknown. No much larger clonotype is one base removed from it; base qualities were not supplied. CDR1 and CDR2 (WSHSY, SAAADI) derive from the germline V gene. There are 15 amino acids in the CDR3, from cysteine to phenylalanine inclusive. The only DNA kept is the CDR3, 45 bases in frame from the first base. Trimming removed 0 bases from V and 8 bases from J; the gene matches leave 4 bases unexplained. TCR beta CDR3 regions were sequenced from DNA using the immunoSEQ Assay. As for how the authors treated the data: To compute T cell density, TCR beta template counts were normalized to usable DNA, which was estimated by amplifying housekeeping genes. Richness was estimated with the preseqR package, extrapolating to 400,000 templates for PBMC samples and 120,000 templates for tissue samples. Clonality was defined by subtracting Pielou's evenness from one. Tissue-enriched TCRs were identified by differential abundance testing using productive amino-acid clonotypes, minimum total count 5 and alpha 0.1. The Jaccard Index and the Morisita Overlap Index were used to quantify repertoire overlap between compartments. GLIPH grouped TCR beta CDR3s together with public tetramer-defined viral CDR3s, and a viral motif had to include at least three viral sequences and show V-gene enrichment. TCRdb holds this immuneACCESS table with in-frame rearrangements only. Some clones are missing; in checked studies, unresolved V genes explain under half, and the rest has no known cause. V and J calls and clone size are those listed in that table; D and trimming were worked out from the DNA. The sample has roughly 1,100 clones on record, roughly a fifth of them singletons. The ten largest account for 22% of the sample.

Two independent pathologists confirmed that the uninvolved adjacent lung, which was taken at least 2 cm from the tumor margin, was free of atypia. At diagnosis, peripheral blood, uninvolved tumor-adjacent lung and tumor were collected and were preserved as a mix of fresh-frozen and FFPE material. The chain was built from TRBV10-2 and TRBJ2-1; 10 junctional bases match TRBD2. The source was normal lung tissue next to the tumor, collected before any cancer treatment. This TCR was recovered from a male donor aged 60 or over with stage II lung adenocarcinoma. Read as DNA, the sequence is TGCGCCAGCAGTGAGTCGAGCGGGGGGGCGGATGAGCAGTTCTTC. It translates to CASSESSGGADEQFF.